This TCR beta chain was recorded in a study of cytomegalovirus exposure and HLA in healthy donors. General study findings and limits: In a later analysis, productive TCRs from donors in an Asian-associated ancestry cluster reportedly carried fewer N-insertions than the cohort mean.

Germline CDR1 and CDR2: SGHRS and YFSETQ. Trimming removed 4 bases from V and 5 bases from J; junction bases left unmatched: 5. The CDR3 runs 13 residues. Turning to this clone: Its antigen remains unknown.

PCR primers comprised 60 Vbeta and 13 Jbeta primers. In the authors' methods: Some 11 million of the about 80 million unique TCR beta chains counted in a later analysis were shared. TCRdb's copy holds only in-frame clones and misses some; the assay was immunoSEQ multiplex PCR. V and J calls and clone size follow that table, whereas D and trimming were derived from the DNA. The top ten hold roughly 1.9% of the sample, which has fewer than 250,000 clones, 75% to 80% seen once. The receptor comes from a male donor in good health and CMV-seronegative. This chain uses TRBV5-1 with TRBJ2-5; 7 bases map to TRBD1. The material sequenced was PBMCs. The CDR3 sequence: CASSTPQGETQYF. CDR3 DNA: TGCGCCAGCAGCACCCCACAGGGGGAGACCCAGTACTTC.